Each of the 29 T cell receptor beta chains below was sequenced from the same sample in a study of T cells after yellow fever vaccination. TCRdb reanalysed the 5' RACE reads using MiXCR and keeps one entry per CDR3 protein. Here the sample spans hundreds of thousands of distinct CDR3 sequences, roughly a fifth being singletons. Sequenced here: PBMCs, sampled 15 days after the yellow fever booster vaccination. These receptors all come from a young man who received the YFV17D yellow fever vaccine.

This clonotype has only a few counts. V gene TRBV12-3 or TRBV12-4 combines with J gene TRBJ2-5, with 8 nucleotides matching TRBD1. The CDR3 contains 16 residues. The junction had 11 bases not matched to a gene; V was cut back by 3 bases and J by 5 bases. The CDR3 DNA sequence: TGTGCCAGCAGTTTCGCCGGGACAGGCGCCTTGGAGACCCAGTACTTC. Protein sequence: CASSFAGTGALETQYF.

This clonotype was observed a handful of times. The J gene is TRBJ2-2, the V gene TRBV29-1; the D is unclear. The CDR3 covers 14 residues. Trimming shortened V by 3 bases and J by 0 bases, and 8 bases separated the two germline ends. Germline V gene lookup returns CDR1 SQVTM and CDR2 ANQGSEA. DNA of the CDR3: TGCAGCGTTGAGGGGTTAACGAACACCGGGGAGCTGTTTTTT. This translates into CSVEGLTNTGELFF.

This clonotype was seen only a few times. The chain combines TRBV7-2 with TRBJ2-1, with D uncertain. CDR1 and CDR2 from the germline V gene are SGHTA and FQGNSA. V was pared by 5 bases and J by 5 bases, with 13 bases between. The CDR3 sequence is 14 residues long. The CDR3 protein is CASSRVTGNNEQFF. The CDR3 DNA reads TGTGCCAGCAGCCGTGTTACCGGTAACAATGAGCAGTTCTTC. Filled out from reference TRBV7-2 and TRBJ2-1, the complete variable domain reads GAGVSQSPSNKVTEKGKDVELRCDPISGHTALYWYRQSLGQGLEFLIYFQGNSAPDKSGLPSDRFSAERTGGSVSTLTIQRTQQEDSAVYLCASSRVTGNNEQFFGPGTRLTVL.

The rearrangement joins TRBV4-2 to TRBJ2-1, with D possibly TRBD2 on 5 matching bases. The CDR3 totals 12 residues. V shed 4 bases and J shed 6 bases, with 7 bases lying between them. Germline-derived CDR1 and CDR2 are LGHNA and YNFKEQ. The CDR3 DNA sequence: TGTGCCAGCAGCCGGGAGACCAATGAGCAGTTCTTC. This sequence encodes CASSRETNEQFF.

This chain joins TRBV20-1 and TRBJ2-1; 10 bases map to TRBD2. Germline V CDR1 and CDR2: DFQATT, SNEGSKA (reference sequence). The CDR3 is 15 residues long. The V gene end was trimmed by 1 base and the J gene end by 8 bases; junction bases not matched to a gene: 8. The CDR3 coding sequence is TGCAGTGCTAGAGGGGTCCTAGCGGGAGTAGATGAGCAGTTCTTC. It specifies CSARGVLAGVDEQFF.

The chain is built from TRBV7-2 and TRBJ2-3, with D tentatively TRBD2 (5 bases). V was clipped by 1 base and J by 6 bases, with 11 bases between them. Germline assignment: CDR1 SGHTA and CDR2 FQGNSA. CDR3 size: 14 residues. The CDR3 spells CASSLGAIADTQYF. CDR3 nucleotides: TGTGCCAGCAGCTTAGGAGCCATAGCGGATACGCAGTATTTT.

J is TRBJ1-3 and V is TRBV7-9; possible D gene TRBD1, 5 bases. Per the germline V gene, CDR1 is SEHNR and CDR2 is FQNEAQ (reference sequence). The CDR3 spans 17 residues. V was cut by 2 bases and J by 0 bases, with 14 bases left in between. The CDR3 nucleotides read TGTGCCAGCAGCTTAAACGCGGGACTCTTCTCTGGAAACACCATATATTTT. Translating it yields CASSLNAGLFSGNTIYF.

This sequence joins TRBV6-2 or TRBV6-3 and TRBJ1-1, with D possibly being TRBD1 (5 bases). The CDR3 covers 13 residues. Trimming left V 8 bases short and J 1 base short, with 11 bases between. Germline CDR1 reads MNHEY; CDR2 reads SVGEGT. The CDR3 is CASPGVGNTEAFF. In DNA form, the CDR3 reads TGTGCCAGCCCGGGGGTGGGGAACACTGAAGCTTTCTTT.

The chain has TRBV7-6 and TRBJ2-2; 8 nucleotides match TRBD1. Germline CDR1 and CDR2: SGHVS and FNYEAQ. V lost 1 base and J lost 3; bases outside the gene matches: 10. This CDR3 spans 18 amino acids. CDR3 sequence reads: CASSLGVVGQGYTGELFF. In DNA form, the CDR3 reads TGTGCCAGCAGCTTAGGGGTCGTCGGACAGGGATACACCGGGGAGCTGTTTTTT.

The CDR3 DNA is TGTGCCAGAGACAACAATGAGCAGTTCTTC. Protein sequence: CARDNNEQFF. This chain links TRBV2 with TRBJ2-1; D gene uncertain. Germline loops: CDR1 SNHLY, CDR2 FYNNEI. This CDR3 contains 10 residues. V lost 9 bases, J lost 5 bases, and 5 bases lay in between.

The chain carries TRBV14 and TRBJ1-1, with TRBD1 as a possible D gene (6 bases). The CDR3 extends over 16 amino acids. Germline-derived CDR1 and CDR2 are SGHDN and FVKESK. V lost 5 bases, J lost 0 bases, and 16 bases lay in between. The CDR3 DNA is TGTGCCAGCAGCATATCGAAGGGGACAATGAACACTGAAGCTTTCTTT. It specifies CASSISKGTMNTEAFF.

CDR3 in amino acids: CASSQRSGRYNEQFF. Here the CDR3 DNA reads TGTGCCAGCAGCCAGCGTAGCGGGAGGTACAATGAGCAGTTCTTC. This chain uses TRBV3-1 with TRBJ2-1, with 10 bases fitting TRBD2. The CDR3 extends over 15 amino acids. Looked up from germline, CDR1 is LGHDT and CDR2 is YNNKEL (reference sequence). V was clipped by 3 bases and J by 4 bases; unmatched bases: 3.

The gene calls are TRBV11-2 and TRBJ2-2; a possible D gene is TRBD2 (6 bases). Trimming pared 2 bases from V and 2 bases from J, leaving 12 bases between. Germline V CDR1 and CDR2: SGHAT, FQNNGV. The CDR3 sequence is 16 residues long. The CDR3 DNA is TGTGCCAGCAGCTTACATGCGGGGTCAAACACCGGGGAGCTGTTTTTT. It translates to CASSLHAGSNTGELFF. Drawing the rest from reference TRBV11-2 and TRBJ2-2, the complete variable domain is EAGVAQSPRYKIIEKRQSVAFWCNPISGHATLYWYQQILGQGPKLLIQFQNNGVVDDSQLPKDRFSAERLKGVDSTLKIQPAKLEDSAVYLCASSLHAGSNTGELFFGEGSRLTVL.

This clonotype was found a few times. The rearrangement links TRBV2 to TRBJ2-5, with TRBD1 matching over 8 bases. Looked up from germline, CDR1 is SNHLY and CDR2 is FYNNEI. J gave up 3 bases and V 4 bases, and 7 bases lay outside the gene matches. The CDR3 is made up of 15 amino acids. The CDR3: CASSAGGGTEETQYF. The CDR3, as DNA: TGTGCCAGCAGTGCAGGGGGCGGGACGGAAGAGACCCAGTACTTC.

The chain is built from TRBV20-1 and TRBJ2-5; tentatively, D is TRBD1 or TRBD2 (6 bases each). The V end was cut by 3 bases, the J end by 1 base, with 12 bases between. Germline V lookup: CDR1 DFQATT, CDR2 SNEGSKA (reference sequence). This CDR3 comprises 14 residues. In DNA form, the CDR3 reads TGCAGTGCTAGCTCGGGGGCCAGCCAAGAGACCCAGTACTTC. It encodes CSASSGASQETQYF.

The chain couples TRBV7-2 to TRBJ2-7; D might be TRBD2 (6 bases). With 4 bases removed from V and 2 bases from J, the gap between germline ends came to 15 bases. The CDR3 sequence is 15 residues long. CDR1 and CDR2 from the germline V gene are SGHTA and FQGNSA. The CDR3 nucleotides are TGTGCCAGCAGCTCCCGTAATAGCGGTCCCTACGAGCAGTACTTC. Protein sequence: CASSSRNSGPYEQYF.

J is TRBJ2-5 and V is TRBV18; D is perhaps TRBD1 (6 bases). The germline gives CDR1 KGHSH, CDR2 LQKENI. The CDR3 has 16 amino acids. V gave up 1 base and J gave up 3 bases, with 15 bases separating them. As DNA, the CDR3 is TGTGCCAGCTCACCACGGGCAGGGGATGGTGAAGAGACCCAGTACTTC. Amino acid sequence: CASSPRAGDGEETQYF.

This clonotype came up a few times. The V and J genes are TRBV15 and TRBJ2-1; possible D gene TRBD2, 6 bases. V dropped 5 bases and J dropped 0 bases, with 14 bases sitting between them. Germline CDR1 and CDR2: LNHNV and YYDKDF (reference sequence). The CDR3 contains 16 residues. The CDR3 DNA is TGTGCCACCAGCGAGGCGGGAATGGACTCCTACAATGAGCAGTTCTTC. This encodes CATSEAGMDSYNEQFF.

This clonotype has more than one count but fewer than ten. The chain has TRBV20-1 and TRBJ2-7, with 9 bases identical to TRBD1. CDR1 is DFQATT and CDR2 is SNEGSKA in the germline V gene (reference sequence). V gave up 0 bases and J gave up 5 bases; unmatched junction bases: 5. The length of the CDR3 is 14 residues. As DNA, the CDR3 is TGCAGTGCTAGAGACCGGGACAGGGTCGACGAGCAGTACTTC. The encoded protein is CSARDRDRVDEQYF.

The rearrangement links TRBV5-1 to TRBJ1-1, with D possibly TRBD1 on 6 matching bases. V lost 0 bases and J 5 bases, leaving 17 bases between the germline ends. The germline V gene has CDR1 SGHRS and CDR2 YFSETQ. The CDR3 loop spans 16 amino acids. CDR3 sequence: CASSLAGGRRMTEAFF. DNA for the CDR3: TGCGCCAGCAGCTTGGCCGGGGGGCGGAGGATGACTGAAGCTTTCTTT.

V and J are TRBV6-1 and TRBJ2-4; 8 nucleotides align to TRBD1. Germline V lookup: CDR1 MNHNS, CDR2 SASEGT. CDR3 length equals 15 residues. With 7 bases clipped from V and 11 bases from J, the junction kept 16 bases outside the gene matches. CDR3 coding DNA: TGTGCCAGCACCGGCATAGGGACAGGACTAATGGTTCAGTACTTC. Translation gives CASTGIGTGLMVQYF.

The chain is built from TRBV20-1 and TRBJ2-7, with 10 bases matching TRBD1. The CDR3 has 14 residues. Trimming cost V 2 bases and J 0 bases; bases outside gene matches: 1. Germline CDR1 DFQATT, CDR2 SNEGSKA (reference sequence). In DNA, the CDR3 is TGCAGTGCTAGAAGGGACAGGGGCTCCTACGAGCAGTACTTC. As protein: CSARRDRGSYEQYF.

V is TRBV18 and J is TRBJ2-1; D is perhaps TRBD2 (6 bases). This CDR3 has 16 amino acids. The germline V gene encodes CDR1 KGHSH and CDR2 LQKENI. Trimming left V 3 bases short and J 0 bases short, with 12 bases between. CDR3 amino acids: CASSPRDFNSYNEQFF. The CDR3 region has the DNA TGTGCCAGCTCACCTCGGGACTTTAACTCCTACAATGAGCAGTTCTTC.

Ten or more counts support this clonotype. The chain has TRBV9 and TRBJ2-5; 10 bases fit TRBD2. Germline V gives CDR1 SGDLS, CDR2 YYNGEE. The trim removed 0 bases at V and 14 bases at J, leaving 13 bases unmatched. This CDR3 has 15 amino acids. In nucleotides, the CDR3 is TGTGCCAGCAGCGTAGGTTCGTCTAGCGGGAGTCAGACCTACTTC. Translating gives CASSVGSSSGSQTYF. Full variable domain (remainder filled in from reference TRBV9 and TRBJ2-5): DSGVTQTPKHLITATGQRVTLRCSPRSGDLSVYWYQQSLDQGLQFLIQYYNGEERAKGNILERFSAQQFPDLHSELNLSSLELGDSALYFCASSVGSSSGSQTYFGPGTRLLVL.

In its sample, this clonotype was seen a few times. The chain couples TRBV10-3 to TRBJ2-3; 7 bases agree with TRBD2. The V and J ends lost 4 bases and 4 bases, in that order; junction bases with no gene match: 8. Germline lookup yields CDR1 ENHRY and CDR2 SYGVKD. The CDR3 spans 15 residues. The CDR3: CAISAGGSTSDTQYF. DNA for the CDR3: TGTGCCATCAGTGCGGGCGGGAGCACATCAGATACGCAGTATTTT.

The chain uses TRBV19 and TRBJ1-5; TRBD1 aligns across 8 bases. The CDR3 length is 15 residues. Trimming at V came to 0 bases and at J to 8 bases, leaving 6 bases not matched to a gene. Germline V gene lookup returns CDR1 LNHDA and CDR2 SQIVND (reference sequence). For the CDR3, the DNA is TGTGCCAGTAGTATAGAGGGACAGGAGTGGAAGCCCCAGCATTTT. Translating it yields CASSIEGQEWKPQHF.

The table lists this clonotype with a few counts. V is TRBV9 and J is TRBJ1-2; unclear D gene. Trimming pared 0 bases from V and 11 bases from J, leaving 20 bases between. Germline-derived CDR1 and CDR2 are SGDLS and YYNGEE. This CDR3 spans 15 amino acids. CDR3 DNA sequence: TGTGCCAGCAGCGTAGATGGACGGCCCGCGGCCTGGTACACCTTC. Protein: CASSVDGRPAAWYTF.

This clonotype was detected only a few times. This sequence joins TRBV3-1 and TRBJ2-7, with a possible D match to TRBD1 (8 bases). V gave up 8 bases and J gave up 11 bases, with 16 bases separating them. Germline values: CDR1 LGHDT, CDR2 YNNKEL (reference sequence). The CDR3 is 11 residues long. The CDR3 protein is CASGGVGQEYF. Here the CDR3 DNA reads TGTGCCAGCGGGGGGGTGGGACAGGAGTACTTC.

This clonotype has more than one count but fewer than ten. The rearrangement joins TRBV14 to TRBJ2-7, with 7 bases fitting TRBD1. The CDR3 consists of 14 residues. The J segment lost 2 bases and the V segment lost 4 bases, leaving 5 bases of the junction unmatched. CDR1 and CDR2 (germline): SGHDN, FVKESK. CDR3 bases: TGTGCCAGCAGCCGACAGGGCAATCCCTACGAGCAGTACTTC. It yields the protein CASSRQGNPYEQYF.